This section outlines one TCR beta chain sequence together with its context. These data are taken from a study of blood T cell repertoires in COVID-19. Study overall: Nucleic acid was either cDNA or gDNA, and it came from T cells, B-cell-depleted T cells, or PBMCs.

Participants came from about two dozen US areas, aged roughly 18 to 95 years. Cohorts were determined from participant-reported clinical history. Source study methods: Estimation of nucleated cell counts was performed using reference gene primer amplification. Profiling relied on immunoSEQ multiplex PCR, and the TCRdb table lists in-frame clones only, not all of them. V, J and clone size were drawn from that table, and D and trimming were deduced from the DNA. The repertoire holds over 200,000 clones, 91% seen once, with approximately 1.2% in the top ten. Sequencing input: PBMCs or T cells enriched from blood (not recorded which). This clonotype was sampled from a human donor in a cohort exposed to, infected with or recovered from COVID-19 (not recorded which). The donor label of this sample is uncertain.

CDR3 loop: CASSKRRRRSANTEAFF. CDR3 nucleotides: TGTGCCAGCAGCAAACGACGCCGGAGGTCGGCGAACACTGAAGCTTTCTTT. This sequence joins TRBV21-1 and TRBJ1-1. TRBV21-1 is a pseudogene locus. CDR3 length: 17 amino acids.